Each of the 17 T cell receptor beta chains below was sequenced from the same sample in a study of shared clonotypes between healthy human individuals. Measured with immunoSEQ multiplex PCR; TCRdb has only the in-frame clones, and not every one. Among 2 million to 3 million clones listed, roughly 93% were seen once. Sequenced sample: naive CD4+ T cells from PBMCs. Subset denoted: CD45RA+ positively selected. The source of these receptors is a man between 18 and 35 years old in good health. Some clones in this sample may be carry-over from other donors' samples.

V is TRBV5-4 and J is TRBJ2-2; 13 bases agree with TRBD2. Germline V gene sequence: CDR1 SGHNT, CDR2 YYREEE (reference sequence). The CDR3 covers 16 residues. Trimming took 3 bases from V and 4 from J; bases not matched to a gene: 3. CDR3 sequence: CASSSGLAGATGELFF. As DNA, the CDR3 is TGTGCCAGCAGCTCAGGACTAGCGGGAGCCACCGGGGAGCTGTTTTTT.

In regard to this clone: One end of the junction varies from germline; a read error may be responsible. V gene TRBV29-1 combines with J gene TRBJ2-1; 8 positions agree with TRBD2. The CDR3 runs 14 residues. From germline, CDR1 is SQVTM and CDR2 ANQGSEA. DNA of the CDR3: TGCAGCGTTGAGCTGGCGGGAGGTTCAAATGGGCAGTTCTTC. It yields the protein CSVELAGGSNGQFF.

The chain uses TRBV2 and TRBJ2-7; D might be TRBD1 (5 bases). This CDR3 comprises 18 residues. CDR1 and CDR2 (germline): SNHLY, FYNNEI. V dropped 2 bases and J dropped 3 bases, with 23 bases sitting between them. The DNA of the CDR3 is TGTGCCAGCAGTGAATACACGGCAGGGCCTGGCTGGGGCTACGAGCAGTACTTC. Its translation is CASSEYTAGPGWGYEQYF.

The chain couples TRBV2 to TRBJ1-3; D not resolved. The CDR3 extends over 15 amino acids. The germline CDR1 and CDR2 sequences are SNHLY and FYNNEI. The germline V and J ends were trimmed by 6 bases and 4 bases, with 16 bases remaining between them. CDR3 bases: TGTGCCAGCAGGGGCGGGAGGGCCGGAGGAAACACCATATATTTT. Protein sequence: CASRGGRAGGNTIYF.

CDR3 in amino acids: CASSSRDRGGEKLFF. The CDR3, as DNA: TGTGCCAGCAGTTCTAGGGACAGGGGAGGCGAAAAACTGTTTTTT. This sequence joins TRBV28 and TRBJ1-4, with 10 bases aligning to TRBD1. V dropped 4 bases and J dropped 8; count of bases not matched to a gene: 7. This CDR3 spans 15 amino acids. The germline V gene has CDR1 MDHEN and CDR2 SYDVKM.

The CDR3 is CASSFPILTSGSALRNEQYF. CDR3 DNA sequence: TGCGCCAGCAGCTTCCCAATCCTGACTAGCGGGAGTGCTCTGCGCAACGAGCAGTACTTC. The chain combines TRBV5-1 with TRBJ2-7; 12 bases align to TRBD2. This CDR3 contains 20 residues. CDR1 is SGHRS, CDR2 YFSETQ, per germline. Trimming cost V 2 bases and J 5 bases; bases outside gene matches: 20. Combining the CDR3 with reference TRBV5-1 and TRBJ2-7 gives the whole variable domain KAGVTQTPRYLIKTRGQQVTLSCSPISGHRSVSWYQQTPGQGLQFLFEYFSETQRNKGNFPGRFSGRQFSNSRSEMNVSTLELGDSALYLCASSFPILTSGSALRNEQYFGPGTRLTVT.

CDR3 amino acids: CAISAGQYEQYF. The DNA for the CDR3 is TGTGCCATCAGTGCGGGGCAATACGAGCAGTACTTC. V is TRBV10-3 and J is TRBJ2-7, with D perhaps matching TRBD1 or TRBD2 (5 bases each). Germline V lookup: CDR1 ENHRY, CDR2 SYGVKD. The ends were cut back, 4 bases at V and 4 bases at J, with 8 bases in the middle. This CDR3 is 12 amino acids long.

The V call is TRBV5-1, the J call TRBJ1-1; 7 nucleotides line up with TRBD1. Germline CDR1 is SGHRS and CDR2 is YFSETQ. V gave up 0 bases and J gave up 4 bases; unmatched junction bases: 9. This CDR3 spans 16 amino acids. CDR3 coding DNA: TGCGCCAGCAGCTTGGCCCCGACAGGGTCAGCCACTGAAGCTTTCTTT. This encodes CASSLAPTGSATEAFF. Full variable domain (remainder filled in from reference TRBV5-1 and TRBJ1-1): KAGVTQTPRYLIKTRGQQVTLSCSPISGHRSVSWYQQTPGQGLQFLFEYFSETQRNKGNFPGRFSGRQFSNSRSEMNVSTLELGDSALYLCASSLAPTGSATEAFFGQGTRLTVV.

The chain recombines TRBV18 with TRBJ2-5; 7 bases agree with TRBD1. Germline CDR1 and CDR2: KGHSH and LQKENI. CDR3 length: 15 residues. The ends lost 0 bases at V and 7 bases at J; junction bases unmatched: 8. In DNA form, the CDR3 reads TGTGCCAGCTCACCACCGACGAGGGGGCAGGGGACCCAGTACTTC. It codes for CASSPPTRGQGTQYF.

The chain is built from TRBV29-1 and TRBJ1-2, with 10 bases matching TRBD1. This CDR3 region has 14 residues. Germline V gives CDR1 SQVTM, CDR2 ANQGSEA. V trimming: 3 bases; J trimming: 5 bases; junction bases outside the gene matches: 6. CDR3 in amino acids: CSVESGTGVYGYTF. The CDR3 bases are TGCAGCGTTGAGAGTGGGACAGGGGTATATGGCTACACCTTC. The whole variable domain, remainder taken from reference TRBV29-1 and TRBJ1-2, is SAVISQKPSRDICQRGTSLTIQCQVDSQVTMMFWYRQQPGQSLTLIATANQGSEATYESGFVIDKFPISRPNLTFSTLTVSNMSPEDSSIYLCSVESGTGVYGYTFGSGTRLTVV.

This CDR3 reads CASSLATPFKNIQYF. The CDR3 DNA follows: TGTGCCAGCAGTTTGGCGACTCCCTTCAAAAACATTCAGTACTTC. The chain joins TRBV28 to TRBJ2-4; D unclear. Trimming took 3 bases from V and 3 from J, leaving 12 bases between them. Germline V gives CDR1 MDHEN, CDR2 SYDVKM. The CDR3 has 15 residues.

Only one count was recorded for this clone. The chain couples TRBV30 to TRBJ1-4; TRBD1 agrees at 8 bases. The length of the CDR3 is 15 residues. Germline V gene data show CDR1 as GTSNPN and CDR2 as SVGIG (reference sequence). Trimming cost V 3 bases and J 4 bases; bases outside gene matches: 7. CDR3 sequence reads: CAWSRLGQDNEKLFF. CDR3 nucleotides: TGTGCCTGGAGCCGATTGGGACAGGATAATGAAAAACTGTTTTTT.

The chain joins TRBV28 to TRBJ2-6, with D unclear. Germline V gene lookup returns CDR1 MDHEN and CDR2 SYDVKM. The CDR3 spans 16 residues. V gave up 1 base and J gave up 1 base, with 8 bases separating them. CDR3 sequence reads: CASSLLWGSGANVLTF. In DNA, the CDR3 is TGTGCCAGCAGTTTATTGTGGGGTTCTGGGGCCAACGTCCTGACTTTC.

The J gene is TRBJ2-2, the V gene TRBV5-1; possible D gene TRBD2, 5 bases. The germline CDR1 and CDR2 sequences are SGHRS and YFSETQ. Trimming shortened V by 6 bases and J by 4 bases, and 13 bases separated the two germline ends. The CDR3 consists of 14 residues. The CDR3 DNA is TGCGCCAGCACAGACCGCGCGGGCACCGGGGAGCTGTTTTTT. Residues: CASTDRAGTGELFF. Full variable domain (missing parts from reference TRBV5-1 and TRBJ2-2): KAGVTQTPRYLIKTRGQQVTLSCSPISGHRSVSWYQQTPGQGLQFLFEYFSETQRNKGNFPGRFSGRQFSNSRSEMNVSTLELGDSALYLCASTDRAGTGELFFGEGSRLTVL.

The V call is TRBV7-3, the J call TRBJ2-1, with D possibly matching TRBD2 (6 bases). V lost 2 bases and J 0 bases, leaving 14 bases between the germline ends. The germline CDR1 and CDR2 sequences are SGHTA and FQGTGA. This CDR3 comprises 17 residues. Here the CDR3 DNA reads TGTGCCAGCAGCTTACGGGAGCGGGCACTCTCCTACAATGAGCAGTTCTTC. Residues: CASSLRERALSYNEQFF.

The chain combines TRBV7-9 with TRBJ2-7; 11 bases are a match to TRBD1. This CDR3 comprises 13 residues. Germline CDR1 reads SEHNR; CDR2 reads FQNEAQ (reference sequence). V shed 4 bases and J 5 bases; nucleotides not matched to a gene: 1. Here the CDR3 reads CASSWDRGDEQYF. The CDR3 DNA is TGTGCCAGCAGCTGGGACAGGGGGGACGAGCAGTACTTC.

This sequence joins TRBV29-1 and TRBJ1-1, with D perhaps matching TRBD1 (6 bases). The germline V gene encodes CDR1 SQVTM and CDR2 ANQGSEA. Trimming cost V 5 bases and J 11 bases, with 27 bases left between them. CDR3 length: 15 residues. The CDR3 nucleotides are TGCAGCGTTCGGACCAGACAGGCGTTCTTGAGAGGGGCTTTCTTT. Translated: CSVRTRQAFLRGAFF.